This TCR beta chain stems from a study of cytomegalovirus exposure and HLA in healthy donors. General observations from the study: TCR beta V segments were, for the most part, productive about 87% or about 30% of the time in an earlier analysis. Serostatus for CMV was the only available immune exposure information.

CDR3 length equals 14 residues. Germline V lookup: CDR1 SGHDT, CDR2 YYEEEE. With V trimmed by 4 bases and J by 4 bases, 7 bases remained unmatched. Concerning this clone itself: Antigen: not known.

The PCR contained 60 Vbeta and 13 Jbeta primers. As originally analysed: Unique TCR beta chains totaled about 78 million in a later count, with around 11 million of them shared. Profiled with immunoSEQ multiplex PCR; TCRdb holds only in-frame clones, not every one. V and J calls and clone size are as listed in that table; D and trimming were resolved from the DNA. The data contain hundreds of thousands of clones, approximately 70% of them singletons. This clonotype originated in a man aged 35 to 55 in good health and CMV-seropositive. Sequencing was done on a sample of PBMCs. This chain joins TRBV5-6 and TRBJ2-7, with 8 bases identical to TRBD1. CDR3 sequence reads: CASSHGQGGYEQYF. The CDR3 nucleotides read TGTGCCAGCAGCCACGGACAGGGTGGGTACGAGCAGTACTTC.